This T cell receptor beta chain was obtained from a study of CD8+CD57+ T cells in acquired aplastic anemia. About the research overall: Yields of DNA that came from sorted CD4+ and CD8+ cells averaged 3.2 ug.

The CDR3 has 12 residues. V was cut by 1 base and J by 5 bases, with 3 bases left in between. Germline assignment: CDR1 DFQATT and CDR2 SNEGSKA (reference sequence). It was genomic DNA that served as the template for profiling TCR beta VDJ and CDR3. TCRdb passed the reads through MiXCR, listing each CDR3 protein once. The sample includes about 190,000 distinct CDR3 sequences, approximately 49% of them seen just once. The rearrangement links TRBV20-1 to TRBJ1-6; no firm D call. The sequence was collected from a human donor in good health, serving as a control. The sample consisted of sorted CD4+, CD8+, or CD8+CD57+ T cells (not recorded which) from PBMCs. In DNA form, the CDR3 reads TGCAGTGCTAGAGGTCATAATTCACCCCTCCACTTT. Its protein is CSARGHNSPLHF.